Listed below are T cell receptor beta chains from one sample, sequenced in a study of T cells in localized non-small cell lung cancer. The assay was immunoSEQ multiplex PCR, and TCRdb's table has in-frame clones only and misses some. Of about 21,000 clones in the sample, 70% to 90% were seen once. Sequencing was performed on peripheral blood, taken before any cancer treatment. The receptors shown here come from a man aged 35-69 years with stage I lung adenocarcinoma. The CDR3 runs from the conserved cysteine through the conserved F or W.

v_call cdr3_aa
TRBV19 CATPGQGDTGELFF
TRBV5-8 CASSLGQKINQPQHF
TRBV5-6 CASSTSGITGGPNNEQFF
TRBV23-1 CASSPRTGFQSGANVLTF
TRBV5-1 CASSLDGQKNTEAFF
TRBV9 CASSVSVGYHEQYF
TRBV10-1 CASSGGRGTGISYEQYF
TRBV2 CASSMNRAYEQYF
TRBV6-1 CASGRNRINTEAFF
TRBV11-3 CASSLIQGRGRCQPQHF
TRBV10-1 CASDGLLTGELFF
TRBV6-1 CASSELAGATDTQYF
TRBV5-1 CASSLVGERGYTF
TRBV5-6 CASSLTGFTLSNEKLFF
TRBV9 CASSVDEGGGYEQYF
TRBV12-5 CASGFEHPGDQYF
TRBV6-1 CASSVDSGPASEQYF
TRBV6-6 CASSYSTKGDEQYF
TRBV6-5 CASSYSGPPDGYTF
TRBV7-6 CASSLNRAETQYF
TRBV5-4 CASSQDPGLATYEQYF
TRBV7-3 CASSSGTSGNTQYF
TRBV7-9 CASSLDAGGTDTQYF
TRBV5-4 CASSLLAGGPGGELFF
TRBV30 CAWTPGGSSYEQYF
TRBV10-3 CVISDGKATSTEAFF
TRBV19 CASSNTDISGNTIYF
TRBV9 CASSLSHGTDTQYF
TRBV9 CASSGPGLNPFF
TRBV19 CASSIRDREEAFF
TRBV5-6 CASSLGTGASLVAEAFF
TRBV7-6 CASSASRGTEAFF
TRBV30 CAWSLGQANYGYTF
TRBV5-6 CASSRRDRVTSDWFF
TRBV28 CASSRTSGGYWQYF
TRBV9 CASSVGVTYEQYF
TRBV5-1 CASRDSQNTEAFF
TRBV18 CASSVSNEQFF
TRBV6-1 CAAGTRQYF
TRBV9 CASSVTGLDAGNTIYF
TRBV4-1 CASSTYGGLTEAFF
TRBV28 CASGQGAKDEQFF
TRBV6-1 CASRLSAGNTIYF
TRBV2 CASRGLLNQPQHF
TRBV2 CASSQSSSGNTIYF
TRBV9 CASSVDSRDTDTQYF
TRBV19 CASSLTIQDYGYTF
TRBV27 CASSPRTVSNQPQHF
TRBV5-1 CASRRRVVEGVHYEQYF
TRBV19 CASSSLGLPLDTEAFF
TRBV5-6 CASSRQGSDQPQHF
TRBV5-1 CASSFGDTGELFF
TRBV2 CASSRGQGYGYEKLFF
TRBV6-1 CASSEDRYGGKEFF
TRBV18 CASSLRDTDTQYF
TRBV4-1 CASEQGTGTDTQYF
TRBV25-1 CASSYTGSELFF
TRBV5-5 CASSMAYSSYNEQFF
TRBV4-2 CASSQEGARADEAFF